The 12 T cell receptor beta chains listed next were all sequenced from one sample in a study of cytomegalovirus exposure and HLA in healthy donors. Vbeta (60) and Jbeta (13) primers were used in the PCR. Method: immunoSEQ multiplex PCR; TCRdb's copy keeps in-frame clones and lacks some. In all, the sample yields 150,000 or so clones. Sequenced sample: PBMCs. All receptors derive from a woman aged 45 to 65 in good health and CMV-seronegative.

The J gene is TRBJ2-1, the V gene TRBV28, with 11 nucleotides matching TRBD2. The CDR3 covers 16 residues. Germline V gene lookup returns CDR1 MDHEN and CDR2 SYDVKM. The junction had 5 bases not matched to a gene; V was cut back by 4 bases and J by 3 bases. DNA of the CDR3: TGTGCCAGCAGTTCCCAGACTAGCGGGATCTACAATGAGCAGTTCTTC. This translates into CASSSQTSGIYNEQFF.

The rearrangement links TRBV15 to TRBJ1-2; D is possibly TRBD1 (5 bases). The ends were cut back, 0 bases at V and 1 base at J, with 18 bases in the middle. CDR1 is LNHNV, CDR2 YYDKDF, per germline (reference sequence). The CDR3 covers 18 residues. Here the CDR3 reads CATSRDRAETWFNYGYTF. The CDR3 bases are TGTGCCACCAGCAGAGACAGGGCAGAAACTTGGTTTAACTATGGCTACACCTTC.

The chain uses TRBV5-4 and TRBJ2-5; D is possibly TRBD1 (5 bases). Germline CDR1 reads SGHNT; CDR2 reads YYREEE (reference sequence). The CDR3 extends over 14 amino acids. The germline V and J ends were trimmed by 0 bases and 1 base, with 7 bases remaining between them. CDR3 sequence (DNA): TGTGCCAGCAGCTTGGCAGGGATCCAAGAGACCCAGTACTTC. This codes for CASSLAGIQETQYF.

DNA of the CDR3: TGTGCCAGCAGTCCCGGGCCCGCAGGGGGTACCGGGGAGCTGTTTTTT. Protein sequence: CASSPGPAGGTGELFF. The V and J genes are TRBV27 and TRBJ2-2; TRBD1 matches 7 bases. Trimming at V came to 5 bases and at J to 5 bases, leaving 11 bases not matched to a gene. There are 16 residues in the CDR3. Germline lookup yields CDR1 MNHEY and CDR2 SMNVEV (reference sequence).

V usage is TRBV11-2 and J usage is TRBJ2-3; the match to TRBD2 covers 15 bases. The trim removed 5 bases at V and 3 bases at J, leaving 3 bases unmatched. The CDR3 is 16 residues long. From germline, CDR1 is SGHAT and CDR2 FQNNGV. CDR3 DNA sequence: TGTGCCAGCAGCCGCGGGACTAGCGGGGGGACAGATACGCAGTATTTT. Translation: CASSRGTSGGTDTQYF.

The rearrangement joins TRBV7-8 to TRBJ2-1, with D uncertain. V dropped 5 bases and J dropped 5 bases, with 19 bases sitting between them. This CDR3 spans 16 amino acids. CDR1 SGHVS and CDR2 FQNEAQ come from the germline V gene. CDR3 in amino acids: CASSVPALIADNEQFF. In nucleotides, the CDR3 is TGTGCCAGCAGCGTCCCGGCCCTCATAGCCGACAATGAGCAGTTCTTC.

V gene TRBV4-1 combines with J gene TRBJ2-5; a weak D match, TRBD1 (6 bases). The germline gives CDR1 MGHRA, CDR2 YSYEKL. Trimming pared 1 base from V and 6 bases from J, leaving 18 bases between. This CDR3 is 16 amino acids long. The CDR3 here is CASSQVSDSQKKTQYF. DNA for the CDR3: TGCGCCAGCAGCCAAGTCTCGGACAGTCAGAAGAAGACCCAGTACTTC.

The rearrangement links TRBV7-7 to TRBJ2-1; 11 nucleotides match TRBD2. CDR3 length equals 14 residues. Per the germline V gene, CDR1 is SSHAT and CDR2 is FNYEAQ (reference sequence). With 5 bases clipped from V and 14 bases from J, the junction kept 11 bases outside the gene matches. CDR3 in DNA: TGTGCCAGCAGCCCCTCCTTAGCGGGAGGGCCTAAGTTCTTC. Its translation: CASSPSLAGGPKFF.

The gene calls are TRBV4-3 and TRBJ1-1; D gene uncertain. Trimming took 1 base from V and 1 from J, leaving 4 bases between them. Per the germline V gene, CDR1 is LGHNA and CDR2 is YSLEER. The CDR3 length is 13 residues. The CDR3 region is CASSQAQNTEAFF. In DNA, the CDR3 is TGCGCCAGCAGCCAAGCACAGAACACTGAAGCTTTCTTT.

CDR3 sequence (DNA): TGTGCCAGCGCTGTGGAGATCCGCGAGCAGTTCTTC. Its protein is CASAVEIREQFF. The chain links TRBV18 to TRBJ2-1; D is unresolved. V was pared by 8 bases and J by 10 bases, with 15 bases between. CDR1 and CDR2 from the germline V gene are KGHSH and LQKENI. The length of the CDR3 is 12 residues.

The chain couples TRBV6-5 to TRBJ1-4, with a weak D call TRBD1 (5 bases). The CDR3 is made up of 13 amino acids. Trimming removed 2 bases from V and 10 bases from J, with 11 bases in between. Per germline, CDR1 MNHEY and CDR2 SVGAGI. The CDR3: CASSYAGGGKLFF. CDR3 nucleotides: TGTGCCAGCAGTTACGCGGGGGGGGGAAAACTGTTTTTT.

This CDR3 is CASNYVSYEQYF. In nucleotides, the CDR3 is TGTGCCAGCAACTACGTCTCCTACGAGCAGTACTTC. The V call is TRBV2, the J call TRBJ2-7; D not resolved. Trimming stripped 7 bases from V and 0 bases from J, with 7 bases between. The CDR3 runs to 12 residues. Germline V gene sequence: CDR1 SNHLY, CDR2 FYNNEI.